This entry lists 28 T cell receptor beta chains sequenced from one sample in a study of blood T cells in healthy people across ages. Primers used in a second PCR of about 6 to 11 cycles were a sample-barcoded 5' primer and a J-beta primer mix. TCRdb re-analysed the 5' RACE reads in MiXCR, keeping a single row per CDR3 protein. The repertoire includes roughly 550,000 distinct CDR3 sequences, around 24% of them detected once, and just over 8.5% sits in the top ten. Separately, the same data were catalogued under a study of T cells of mothers and their children.

Sequencing was done on a sample of blood. The receptor source for this set is a boy aged 10-17 years in good health.

V is TRBV27 and J is TRBJ2-1; D is undetermined. Germline values: CDR1 MNHEY, CDR2 SMNVEV (reference sequence). There are 13 residues in the CDR3. V lost 5 bases and J 4 bases, leaving 9 bases between the germline ends. The CDR3 coding sequence is TGTGCCAGCAGTCAGAACCTTTACAATGAGCAGTTCTTC. This codes for CASSQNLYNEQFF.

J is TRBJ1-4 and V is TRBV29-1; the D is unclear. CDR3 size: 12 residues. The V gene's germline CDR1 is SQVTM and CDR2 ANQGSEA. V shed 4 bases and J shed 5 bases, with 8 bases lying between them. Written as DNA, the CDR3 is TGCAGCGTTGTCCTACAGAATGAAAAACTGTTTTTT. The encoded protein is CSVVLQNEKLFF.

A few counts support this clonotype. The genes are TRBV28 and TRBJ2-4; TRBD2 matches at 7 bases. The germline gives CDR1 MDHEN, CDR2 SYDVKM. The V gene end was trimmed by 6 bases and the J gene end by 7 bases; junction bases not matched to a gene: 12. CDR3 size: 15 residues. The CDR3: CASSPSSIGGNIQYF. CDR3 nucleotides: TGTGCCAGCAGCCCCTCTAGCATCGGGGGGAACATTCAGTACTTC.

The gene calls are TRBV5-6 and TRBJ2-1; D is undetermined. Trimming removed 2 bases from V and 0 bases from J, with 12 bases in between. The CDR3 covers 16 residues. The germline CDR1 and CDR2 sequences are SGHDT and YYEEEE. The CDR3 region is CASSFLTRSSYNEQFF. CDR3 nucleotide sequence: TGTGCCAGCAGCTTCCTAACCCGGAGCTCCTACAATGAGCAGTTCTTC.

This rearrangement joins TRBV6-2 or TRBV6-3 to TRBJ2-5, with 8 bases aligning to TRBD2. The end of the DNA fits TRBJ2-1 better, so the J call may be wrong. This CDR3 comprises 13 residues. From germline, CDR1 is MNHEY and CDR2 SVGEGT. As DNA, the CDR3 is TGTGCCAGCAAGGGGGGACTAGTCCATGAGCAGTTCTTC. Amino acids: CASKGGLVHEQFF.

This clonotype was seen only a few times. The gene calls are TRBV19 and TRBJ2-7, with TRBD2 matching over 11 bases. J was trimmed by 4 bases and V by 10 bases; bases with no gene match: 9. Germline values: CDR1 LNHDA, CDR2 SQIVND (reference sequence). The CDR3 extends over 14 amino acids. This CDR3 reads CATTPTSGIYEQYF. The CDR3 DNA reads TGTGCCACTACTCCGACTAGCGGGATATACGAGCAGTACTTC.

The chain recombines TRBV7-9 with TRBJ2-2; 9 bases align to TRBD2. The ends lost 4 bases at V and 2 bases at J; junction bases unmatched: 5. CDR1 is SEHNR and CDR2 is FQNEAQ in the germline V gene (reference sequence). The CDR3 length is 16 residues. The CDR3 nucleotides are TGTGCCAGCAGCTACTGGACTAGCGCCAACACCGGGGAGCTGTTTTTT. Its protein is CASSYWTSANTGELFF.

J is TRBJ1-2 and V is TRBV19, with D possibly being TRBD1 (6 bases). Trimming cost V 8 bases and J 2 bases, with 15 bases left between them. From germline, CDR1 is LNHDA and CDR2 SQIVND (reference sequence). CDR3 length: 14 residues. CDR3 amino acids: CASAPQGLNYGYTF. CDR3 coding DNA: TGTGCCAGTGCCCCACAGGGCCTGAACTATGGCTACACCTTC. Full variable domain (outside the CDR3, taken from reference TRBV19 and TRBJ1-2): DGGITQSPKYLFRKEGQNVTLSCEQNLNHDAMYWYRQDPGQGLRLIYYSQIVNDFQKGDIAEGYSVSREKKESFPLTVTSAQKNPTAFYLCASAPQGLNYGYTFGSGTRLTVV.

This clonotype has only a few counts. The chain uses TRBV10-2 and TRBJ2-3, with unresolved D. From germline, CDR1 is WSHSY and CDR2 SAAADI. The CDR3 loop spans 16 amino acids. The ends were cut back, 1 base at V and 0 bases at J, with 11 bases in the middle. The CDR3 DNA reads as TGCGCCAGCAGTGAGTTAGGCAGCACTAGCACAGATACGCAGTATTTT. The encoded protein is CASSELGSTSTDTQYF.

CDR3 bases: TGTGCCAGCAGCTTCACAAGGAGGGGAGACTACACCTTC. It codes for CASSFTRRGDYTF. The chain employs TRBV5-6 and TRBJ1-2; weak D call: TRBD1 (5 bases). The CDR3 consists of 13 residues. CDR1 and CDR2 (germline): SGHDT, YYEEEE. The V and J ends lost 2 bases and 10 bases respectively, with 15 bases between them.

This clonotype was found a few times. The rearrangement joins TRBV29-1 to TRBJ2-7; no firm D call. CDR1 and CDR2 (germline): SQVTM, ANQGSEA. CDR3 length: 12 amino acids. Trimming removed 3 bases from V and 5 bases from J, with 11 bases in between. CDR3 in amino acids: CSVEELKDEQYF. CDR3 coding DNA: TGCAGCGTTGAGGAGCTTAAGGACGAGCAGTACTTC.

The CDR3 sequence is CASSYSTGEAQPQHF. The CDR3 DNA follows: TGTGCCAGCAGTTACTCGACGGGGGAGGCTCAGCCCCAGCATTTT. The chain employs TRBV6-2 or TRBV6-3 and TRBJ1-5, with a possible D match to TRBD1 (5 bases). Trimming took 0 bases from V and 6 from J, leaving 12 bases between them. The CDR3 extends over 15 amino acids. Germline V CDR1 and CDR2: MNHEY, SVGEGT.

This clonotype was counted only a few times. The J gene is TRBJ1-5, the V gene TRBV4-1; 7 positions match TRBD1. The CDR3 sequence is 15 residues long. The V and J ends lost 4 bases and 11 bases, in that order; junction bases with no gene match: 14. Germline assignment: CDR1 MGHRA and CDR2 YSYEKL. The CDR3 reads CASSPGTVSSGAQHF. In DNA, the CDR3 is TGCGCCAGCAGCCCCGGGACAGTCTCCTCGGGGGCCCAGCATTTT.

In DNA, the CDR3 is TGCAGTGCTAGAGATGGGACAAGTAAAAACATTCAGTACTTC. It encodes CSARDGTSKNIQYF. The genes are TRBV20-1 and TRBJ2-4, with D maybe TRBD1 (6 bases). The CDR3 consists of 14 residues. V lost 0 bases, J lost 4 bases, and 10 bases lay in between. Germline assignment: CDR1 DFQATT and CDR2 SNEGSKA (reference sequence).

This clonotype was counted between two and nine times. The rearrangement joins TRBV28 to TRBJ1-4; D perhaps matches TRBD1 (6 bases). Per germline, CDR1 MDHEN and CDR2 SYDVKM. V lost 5 bases, J lost 3 bases, and 10 bases lay in between. This CDR3 comprises 14 residues. CDR3 sequence: CASSLQGPNEKLFF. The CDR3 nucleotides read TGTGCCAGCAGTCTACAGGGCCCTAATGAAAAACTGTTTTTT.

On this clonotype: One end of the junction is discordant with germline, which a read error may explain. The chain is built from TRBV7-2 and TRBJ2-3; D not certain. The germline CDR1 and CDR2 sequences are SGHTA and FQGNSA. The CDR3 sequence is 13 residues long. CDR3: CAGSYDSTDTQYF. The CDR3 DNA sequence: TGTGCCGGCAGCTATGACAGCACAGATACGCAGTATTTT. The full variable domain, completed using reference TRBV7-2 and TRBJ2-3, is GAGVSQSPSNKVTEKGKDVELRCDPISGHTALYWYRQSLGQGLEFLIYFQGNSAPDKSGLPSDRFSAERTGGSVSTLTIQRTQQEDSAVYLCAGSYDSTDTQYFGPGTRLTVL.

The V call is TRBV7-2, the J call TRBJ2-3, with 8 bases fitting TRBD2. Germline loops: CDR1 SGHTA, CDR2 FQGNSA. This CDR3 is 16 amino acids long. V lost 5 bases to trimming and J lost 3 bases; unmatched junction nucleotides: 10. The CDR3: CASSPRSGTSTDTQYF. The CDR3 DNA reads TGTGCCAGCAGCCCACGTTCCGGGACTAGTACAGATACGCAGTATTTT.

The rearrangement links TRBV5-4 to TRBJ2-7; D tentatively reads TRBD1 or TRBD2 (5 bases each). The CDR3 loop spans 13 amino acids. Germline-derived CDR1 and CDR2 are SGHNT and YYREEE (reference sequence). Trimming stripped 6 bases from V and 1 base from J, with 11 bases between. CDR3 DNA sequence: TGTGCCAGCACCCCTTGGGGGTCCTACGAGCAGTACTTC. Protein product: CASTPWGSYEQYF.

This clonotype was counted only a few times. V usage is TRBV6-1 and J usage is TRBJ2-1, with D maybe TRBD2 (7 bases). The CDR3 covers 15 residues. CDR1 is MNHNS and CDR2 is SASEGT in the germline V gene. V lost 8 bases and J 0 bases, leaving 14 bases between the germline ends. The CDR3 DNA sequence: TGTGCCAGCGGGCCGGGGGGCAGCTCCTACAATGAGCAGTTCTTC. Translated, it gives CASGPGGSSYNEQFF.

The CDR3 DNA reads as TGCGCCAGCAGCCCGGGACTAGCGGGAGGGCCCGGCTACGAGCAGTACTTC. Translating gives CASSPGLAGGPGYEQYF. The chain joins TRBV5-1 to TRBJ2-7, with 16 bases fitting TRBD2. Germline V CDR1 and CDR2: SGHRS, YFSETQ. Trimming took 4 bases from V and 3 from J; bases not matched to a gene: 7. There are 17 residues in the CDR3. Supplemented by reference TRBV5-1 and TRBJ2-7, the full variable domain reads KAGVTQTPRYLIKTRGQQVTLSCSPISGHRSVSWYQQTPGQGLQFLFEYFSETQRNKGNFPGRFSGRQFSNSRSEMNVSTLELGDSALYLCASSPGLAGGPGYEQYFGPGTRLTVT.

This clonotype occurred a few times. The chain combines TRBV5-1 with TRBJ2-1; TRBD1 matches 8 bases. V shed 0 bases, J shed 6 bases, and the junction held 2 bases outside the gene matches. Germline lookup yields CDR1 SGHRS and CDR2 YFSETQ. The CDR3 is 14 residues long. DNA for the CDR3: TGCGCCAGCAGCTTGGAGACAGGGGTCAATGAGCAGTTCTTC. It codes for CASSLETGVNEQFF.

This clonotype was detected only a few times. The chain couples TRBV6-2 or TRBV6-3 to TRBJ2-5; the D is unclear. The length of the CDR3 is 18 residues. Germline CDR1 is MNHEY and CDR2 is SVGEGT. The V end was cut by 7 bases, the J end by 4 bases, with 28 bases between. DNA for the CDR3: TGTGCCAGCATATTAGGCGCGCCGCCCACAACGCGAAGAGAGACCCAGTACTTC. Amino acids: CASILGAPPTTRRETQYF.

This clonotype has a handful of counts. J is TRBJ2-7 and V is TRBV7-2; maybe TRBD2 (6 bases). V shed 6 bases and J shed 3 bases, with 12 bases lying between them. Germline CDR1 reads SGHTA; CDR2 reads FQGNSA. The CDR3 has 13 amino acids. The CDR3 loop reads CASRGGLFYEQYF. In DNA form, the CDR3 reads TGTGCCAGCAGGGGGGGTCTCTTCTACGAGCAGTACTTC.

This clonotype showed up just a few times. CDR3 coding DNA: TGCAGTGCTAGAGTGCCAGGGAGGGTGGATCAGCCCCAGCATTTT. Its protein product is CSARVPGRVDQPQHF. The genes are TRBV20-1 and TRBJ1-5; a weak D match, TRBD1 (5 bases). With 1 base removed from V and 5 bases from J, the gap between germline ends came to 15 bases. Germline V gene sequence: CDR1 DFQATT, CDR2 SNEGSKA (reference sequence). CDR3 length equals 15 residues.

This clonotype came up many times. V is TRBV28 and J is TRBJ2-7; TRBD1 agrees at 9 bases. CDR1 and CDR2 from the germline V gene are MDHEN and SYDVKM. V gave up 5 bases and J gave up 3 bases; unmatched junction bases: 11. The CDR3 sequence is 16 residues long. CDR3 amino acids: CASSLTDRQGDYEQYF. In DNA form, the CDR3 reads TGTGCCAGCAGTCTAACCGATAGACAGGGGGACTACGAGCAGTACTTC.

This clonotype was seen more than once but under ten times. The V and J genes are TRBV20-1 and TRBJ2-3; no clear D gene. CDR3 length equals 15 residues. V was trimmed by 2 bases and J by 0 bases, leaving 12 bases between them. Germline loops: CDR1 DFQATT, CDR2 SNEGSKA (reference sequence). The CDR3 DNA reads as TGCAGTGCTAGAATCCCAGCAGCTAGCACAGATACGCAGTATTTT. Its translation: CSARIPAASTDTQYF.

This clonotype appeared once. The chain employs TRBV5-6 and TRBJ2-4; D might be TRBD1 (6 bases). In germline, CDR1 is SGHDT, CDR2 YYEEEE. Trimming cost V 4 bases and J 0 bases, with 17 bases left between them. The CDR3 has 17 residues. The CDR3 sequence: CASSHWQGQLAKNIQYF. The CDR3 nucleotides read TGTGCCAGCAGCCATTGGCAGGGGCAACTAGCCAAAAACATTCAGTACTTC.

This chain links TRBV20-1 with TRBJ2-3; D remains ambiguous. V shed 3 bases and J shed 3 bases, with 19 bases lying between them. CDR3 length: 16 residues. CDR1 and CDR2 from the germline V gene are DFQATT and SNEGSKA (reference sequence). Here the CDR3 DNA reads TGCAGTGCTAGGGCTCTAGAGTTTCTATGGACAGATACGCAGTATTTT. It translates to CSARALEFLWTDTQYF.